Each of the 2 T cell receptor beta chains below was sequenced from the same sample in a study of T cell repertoires in cytomegalovirus infection. These receptors' antigens are unknown. TCRdb processed the reads anew with MiXCR; each CDR3 protein has one entry. The sample lists about 110,000 distinct CDR3 sequences, over 25% occurring once. The sample here was CD8+ T cells from cultured PBMCs, taken from culture after CMV antigen stimulation. Receptors originate from a human donor in good health (CMV status not recorded). Some clones in this sample may be carry-over from other donors' samples.

The rearrangement links TRBV20-1 to TRBJ2-7; the D is unclear. This CDR3 is built from 16 residues. Deletions cut 0 bases from V and 1 base from J, with 16 bases between. The germline gives CDR1 DFQATT, CDR2 SNEGSKA (reference sequence). As DNA, the CDR3 is TGCAGTGCTAGAGATCTTAAGGGCTTGGAATCCTACGAGCAGTACTTC. It specifies CSARDLKGLESYEQYF.

The rearrangement uses TRBV19 and TRBJ2-7, with 9 bases lining up with TRBD2. The germline CDR1 and CDR2 sequences are LNHDA and SQIVND (reference sequence). This CDR3 comprises 15 residues. Trimming at V came to 2 bases and at J to 3 bases, leaving 5 bases not matched to a gene. CDR3 in amino acids: CASSINSGGVYEQYF. The CDR3 nucleotides read TGTGCCAGTAGTATAAATAGCGGGGGAGTCTACGAGCAGTACTTC. Together with reference TRBV19 and TRBJ2-7, the CDR3 gives the full variable domain: DGGITQSPKYLFRKEGQNVTLSCEQNLNHDAMYWYRQDPGQGLRLIYYSQIVNDFQKGDIAEGYSVSREKKESFPLTVTSAQKNPTAFYLCASSINSGGVYEQYFGPGTRLTVT.